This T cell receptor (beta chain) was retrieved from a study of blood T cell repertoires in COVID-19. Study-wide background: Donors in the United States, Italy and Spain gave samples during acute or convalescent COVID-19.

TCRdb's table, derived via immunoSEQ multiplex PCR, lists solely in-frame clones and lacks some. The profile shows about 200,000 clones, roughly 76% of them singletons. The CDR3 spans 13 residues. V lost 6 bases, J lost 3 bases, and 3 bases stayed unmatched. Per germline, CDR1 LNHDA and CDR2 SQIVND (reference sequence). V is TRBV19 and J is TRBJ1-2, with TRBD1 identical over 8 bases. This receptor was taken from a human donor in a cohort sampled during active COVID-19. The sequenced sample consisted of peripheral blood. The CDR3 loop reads CASSNRGDYGYTF. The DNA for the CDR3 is TGTGCCAGTAGCAACAGGGGGGACTATGGCTACACCTTC. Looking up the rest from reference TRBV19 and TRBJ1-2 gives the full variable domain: DGGITQSPKYLFRKEGQNVTLSCEQNLNHDAMYWYRQDPGQGLRLIYYSQIVNDFQKGDIAEGYSVSREKKESFPLTVTSAQKNPTAFYLCASSNRGDYGYTFGSGTRLTVV.